Listed here are 3 T cell receptor beta chains from one sample, sequenced in a study of control samples from healthy donors and cancer patients. The table came from immunoSEQ multiplex PCR; TCRdb's copy has only in-frame clones and leaves some out. Seen here are roughly 100,000 clones, around 90% observed once, and the top ten hold 2.5%. The sample taken for sequencing was blood. The source of these receptors is a woman younger than 35 in good health.

The V and J genes are TRBV7-8 and TRBJ2-7; D remains unclear. Germline loops: CDR1 SGHVS, CDR2 FQNEAQ. Between the trimmed V and J ends, which lost 6 bases and 7 bases, there was a span of 22 bases. There are 15 residues in the CDR3. CDR3 residues: CASSRKFGGFGEQYF. The DNA of the CDR3 is TGTGCCAGCAGTCGTAAGTTCGGCGGTTTTGGGGAGCAGTACTTC.

This clone has just one count. The J gene is TRBJ2-7, the V gene TRBV15, with 8 bases that match TRBD1. Germline CDR1 and CDR2: LNHNV and YYDKDF (reference sequence). There are 13 residues in the CDR3. The J segment lost 5 bases and the V segment lost 3 bases, leaving 3 bases of the junction unmatched. The CDR3, as DNA: TGTGCCACCAGCAGGGACAGGGTCGACGAGCAGTACTTC. Translated: CATSRDRVDEQYF.

The chain is built from TRBV7-6 and TRBJ2-7; 12 nucleotides align to TRBD2. The trim removed 1 base at V and 6 bases at J, leaving 13 bases unmatched. CDR1 is SGHVS, CDR2 FNYEAQ, per germline. This CDR3 comprises 18 residues. The CDR3 is CASSLEVLAGGLWGEQYF. The CDR3 region has the DNA TGTGCCAGCAGCTTAGAGGTTCTAGCGGGAGGGCTATGGGGCGAGCAGTACTTC.